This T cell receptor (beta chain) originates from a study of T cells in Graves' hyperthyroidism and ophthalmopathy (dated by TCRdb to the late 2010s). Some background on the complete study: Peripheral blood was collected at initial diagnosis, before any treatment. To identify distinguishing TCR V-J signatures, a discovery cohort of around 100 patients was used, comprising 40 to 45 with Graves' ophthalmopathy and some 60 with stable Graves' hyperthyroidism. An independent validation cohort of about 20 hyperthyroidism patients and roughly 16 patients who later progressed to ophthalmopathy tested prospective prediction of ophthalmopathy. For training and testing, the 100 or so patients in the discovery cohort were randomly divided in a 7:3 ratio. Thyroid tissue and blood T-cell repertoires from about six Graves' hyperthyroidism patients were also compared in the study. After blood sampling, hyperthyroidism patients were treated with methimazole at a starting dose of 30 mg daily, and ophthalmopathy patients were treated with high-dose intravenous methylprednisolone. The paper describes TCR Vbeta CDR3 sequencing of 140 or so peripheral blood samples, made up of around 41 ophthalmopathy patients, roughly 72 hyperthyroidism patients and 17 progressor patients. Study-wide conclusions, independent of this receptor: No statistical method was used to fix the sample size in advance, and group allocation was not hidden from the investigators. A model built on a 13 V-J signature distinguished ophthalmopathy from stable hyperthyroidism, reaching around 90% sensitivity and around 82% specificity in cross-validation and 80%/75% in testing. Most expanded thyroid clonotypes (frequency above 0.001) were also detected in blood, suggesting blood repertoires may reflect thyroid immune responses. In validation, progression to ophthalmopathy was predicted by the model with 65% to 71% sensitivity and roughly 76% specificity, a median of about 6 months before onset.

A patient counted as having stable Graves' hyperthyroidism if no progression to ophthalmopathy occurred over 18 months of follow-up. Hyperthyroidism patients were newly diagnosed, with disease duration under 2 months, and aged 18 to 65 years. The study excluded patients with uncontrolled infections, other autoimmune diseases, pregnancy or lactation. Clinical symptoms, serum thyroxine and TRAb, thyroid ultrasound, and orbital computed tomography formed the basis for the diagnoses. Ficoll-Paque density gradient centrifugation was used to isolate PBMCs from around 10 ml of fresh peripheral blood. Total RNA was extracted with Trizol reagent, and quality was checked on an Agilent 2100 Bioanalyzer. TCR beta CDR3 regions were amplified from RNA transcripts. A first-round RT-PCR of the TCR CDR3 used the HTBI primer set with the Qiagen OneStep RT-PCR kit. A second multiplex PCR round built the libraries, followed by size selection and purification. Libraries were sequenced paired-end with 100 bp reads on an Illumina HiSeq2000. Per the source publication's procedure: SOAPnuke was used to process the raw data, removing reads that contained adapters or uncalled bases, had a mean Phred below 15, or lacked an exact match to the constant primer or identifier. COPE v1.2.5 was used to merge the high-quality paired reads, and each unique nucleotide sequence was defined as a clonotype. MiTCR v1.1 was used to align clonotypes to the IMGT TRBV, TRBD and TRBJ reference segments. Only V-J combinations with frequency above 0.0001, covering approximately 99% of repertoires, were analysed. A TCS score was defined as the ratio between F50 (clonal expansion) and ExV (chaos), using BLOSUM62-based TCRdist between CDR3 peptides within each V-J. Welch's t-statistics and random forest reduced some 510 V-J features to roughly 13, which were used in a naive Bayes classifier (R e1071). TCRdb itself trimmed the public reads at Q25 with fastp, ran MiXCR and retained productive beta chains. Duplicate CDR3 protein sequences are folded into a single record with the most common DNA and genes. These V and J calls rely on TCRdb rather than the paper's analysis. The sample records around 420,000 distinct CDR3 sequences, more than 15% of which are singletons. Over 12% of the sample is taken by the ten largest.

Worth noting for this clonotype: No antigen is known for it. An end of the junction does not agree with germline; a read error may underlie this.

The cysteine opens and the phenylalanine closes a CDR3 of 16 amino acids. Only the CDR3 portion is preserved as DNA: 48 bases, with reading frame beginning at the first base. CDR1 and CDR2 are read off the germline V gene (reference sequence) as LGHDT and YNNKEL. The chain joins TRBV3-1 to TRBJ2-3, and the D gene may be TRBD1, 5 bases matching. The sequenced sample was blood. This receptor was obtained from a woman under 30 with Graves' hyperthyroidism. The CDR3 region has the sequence CASSLLPPGSTGTQYF. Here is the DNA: TGTGCCAGCAGCCTACTCCCCCCTGGAAGCACAGGTACGCAGTATTTT.